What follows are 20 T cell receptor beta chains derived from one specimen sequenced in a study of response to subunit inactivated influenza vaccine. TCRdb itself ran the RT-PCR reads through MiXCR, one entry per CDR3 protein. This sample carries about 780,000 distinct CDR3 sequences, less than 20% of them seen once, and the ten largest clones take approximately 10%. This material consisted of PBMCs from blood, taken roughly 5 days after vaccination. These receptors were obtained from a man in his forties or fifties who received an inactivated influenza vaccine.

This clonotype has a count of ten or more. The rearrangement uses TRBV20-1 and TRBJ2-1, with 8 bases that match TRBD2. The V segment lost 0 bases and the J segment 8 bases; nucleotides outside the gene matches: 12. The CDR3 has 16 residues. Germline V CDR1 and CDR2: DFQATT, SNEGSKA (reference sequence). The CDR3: CSARELALAEKHEQFF. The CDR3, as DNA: TGCAGTGCTAGAGAATTGGCACTAGCGGAGAAACATGAGCAGTTCTTC.

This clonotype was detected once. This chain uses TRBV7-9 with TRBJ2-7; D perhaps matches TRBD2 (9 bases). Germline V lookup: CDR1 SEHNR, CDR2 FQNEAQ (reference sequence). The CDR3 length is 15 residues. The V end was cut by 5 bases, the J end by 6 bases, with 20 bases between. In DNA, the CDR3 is TGTGCCAGCAGCCCTAGCGGGACAGGTGTCTCCGAGCAGTACTTC. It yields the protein CASSPSGTGVSEQYF. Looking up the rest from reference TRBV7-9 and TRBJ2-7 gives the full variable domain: DTGVSQNPRHKITKRGQNVTFRCDPISEHNRLYWYRQTLGQGPEFLTYFQNEAQLEKSRLLSDRFSAERPKGSFSTLEIQRTEQGDSAMYLCASSPSGTGVSEQYFGPGTRLTVT.

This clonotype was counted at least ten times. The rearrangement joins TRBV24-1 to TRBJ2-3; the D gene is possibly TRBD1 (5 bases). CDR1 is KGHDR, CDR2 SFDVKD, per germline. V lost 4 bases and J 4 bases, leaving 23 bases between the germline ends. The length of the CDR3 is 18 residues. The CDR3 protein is CATSDTRQGRNQADTQYF. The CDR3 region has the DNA TGTGCCACCAGTGACACCCGGCAGGGTAGAAACCAAGCAGATACGCAGTATTTT.

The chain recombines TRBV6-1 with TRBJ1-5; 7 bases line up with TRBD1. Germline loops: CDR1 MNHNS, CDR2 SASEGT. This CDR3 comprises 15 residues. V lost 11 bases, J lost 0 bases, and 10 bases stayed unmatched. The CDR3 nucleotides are TGTGCCCACAAGGGGGACAGCTATAGCAATCAGCCCCAGCATTTT. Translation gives CAHKGDSYSNQPQHF.

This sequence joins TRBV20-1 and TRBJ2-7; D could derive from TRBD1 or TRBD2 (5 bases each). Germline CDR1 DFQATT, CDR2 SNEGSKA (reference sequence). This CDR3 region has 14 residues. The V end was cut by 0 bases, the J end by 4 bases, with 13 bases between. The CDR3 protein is CSARDLRGPYEQYF. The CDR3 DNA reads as TGCAGTGCTAGAGACCTCCGGGGCCCATACGAGCAGTACTTC.

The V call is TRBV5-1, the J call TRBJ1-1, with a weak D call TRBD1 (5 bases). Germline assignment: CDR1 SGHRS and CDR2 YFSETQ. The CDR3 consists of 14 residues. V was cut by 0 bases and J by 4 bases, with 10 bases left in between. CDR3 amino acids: CASSLEAGITEAFF. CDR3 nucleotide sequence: TGCGCCAGCAGCTTGGAGGCAGGGATCACTGAAGCTTTCTTT.

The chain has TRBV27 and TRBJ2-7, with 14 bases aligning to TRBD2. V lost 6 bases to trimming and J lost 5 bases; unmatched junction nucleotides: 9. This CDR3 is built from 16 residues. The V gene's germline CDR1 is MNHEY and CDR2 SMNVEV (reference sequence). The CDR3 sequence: CASRRPGLAGVNEQYF. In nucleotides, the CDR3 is TGTGCCAGCAGGCGCCCGGGACTAGCGGGGGTGAACGAGCAGTACTTC.

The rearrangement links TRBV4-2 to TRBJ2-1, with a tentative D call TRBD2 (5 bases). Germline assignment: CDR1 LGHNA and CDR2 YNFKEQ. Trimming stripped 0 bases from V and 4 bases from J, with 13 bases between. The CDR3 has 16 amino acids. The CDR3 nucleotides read TGTGCCAGCAGCCAAGATTACCAGCGGCTTTACAATGAGCAGTTCTTC. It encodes CASSQDYQRLYNEQFF.

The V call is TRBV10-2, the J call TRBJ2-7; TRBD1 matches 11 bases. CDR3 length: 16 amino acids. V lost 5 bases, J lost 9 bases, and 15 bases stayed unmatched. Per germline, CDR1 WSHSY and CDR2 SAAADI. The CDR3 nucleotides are TGCGCCAGCAGTAATACTCCCGGGACAGGGGGGAAAGGGCAGTACTTC. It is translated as CASSNTPGTGGKGQYF.

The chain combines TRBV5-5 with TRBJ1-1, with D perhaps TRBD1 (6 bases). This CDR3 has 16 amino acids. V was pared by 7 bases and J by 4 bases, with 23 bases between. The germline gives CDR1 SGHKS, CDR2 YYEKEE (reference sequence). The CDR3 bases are TGTGCCAGCCACTGGAGGCTTGGGGGCGCAGGCACTGAAGCTTTCTTT. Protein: CASHWRLGGAGTEAFF.

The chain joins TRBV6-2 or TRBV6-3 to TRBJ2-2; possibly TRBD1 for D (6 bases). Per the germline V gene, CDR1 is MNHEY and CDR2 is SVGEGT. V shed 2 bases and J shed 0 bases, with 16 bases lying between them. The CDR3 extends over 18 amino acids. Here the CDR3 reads CASSYHPGHPANTGELFF. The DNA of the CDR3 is TGTGCCAGCAGTTACCACCCGGGACACCCCGCGAACACCGGGGAGCTGTTTTTT.

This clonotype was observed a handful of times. The CDR3 loop reads CASSLGAAGSYEQYF. CDR3 DNA: TGTGCCAGCAGCTTAGGTGCGGCGGGAAGCTACGAGCAGTACTTC. The genes are TRBV7-9 and TRBJ2-7; weak D call: TRBD2 (6 bases). CDR3 length: 15 residues. Germline V CDR1 and CDR2: SEHNR, FQNEAQ (reference sequence). Trimming took 1 base from V and 3 from J, leaving 13 bases between them.

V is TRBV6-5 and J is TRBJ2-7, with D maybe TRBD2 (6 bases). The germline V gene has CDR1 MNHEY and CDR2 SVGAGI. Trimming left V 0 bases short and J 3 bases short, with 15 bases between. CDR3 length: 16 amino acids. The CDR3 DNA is TGTGCCAGCAGTTACTCGTATCGATCGGGGGTCTACGAGCAGTACTTC. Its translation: CASSYSYRSGVYEQYF.

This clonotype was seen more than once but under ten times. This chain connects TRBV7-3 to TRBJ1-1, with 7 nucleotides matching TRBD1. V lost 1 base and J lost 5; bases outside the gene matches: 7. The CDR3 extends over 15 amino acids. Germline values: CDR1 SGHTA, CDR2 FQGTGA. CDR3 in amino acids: CASSLSRDSGTEAFF. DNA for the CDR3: TGTGCCAGCAGCTTAAGCCGGGACAGTGGGACTGAAGCTTTCTTT.

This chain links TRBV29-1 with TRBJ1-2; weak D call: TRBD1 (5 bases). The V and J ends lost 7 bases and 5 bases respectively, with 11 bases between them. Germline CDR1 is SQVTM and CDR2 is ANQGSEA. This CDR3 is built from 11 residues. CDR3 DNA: TGCAGCGGGTTGGGGCAATATGGCTACACCTTC. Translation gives CSGLGQYGYTF. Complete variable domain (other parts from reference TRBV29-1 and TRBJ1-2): SAVISQKPSRDICQRGTSLTIQCQVDSQVTMMFWYRQQPGQSLTLIATANQGSEATYESGFVIDKFPISRPNLTFSTLTVSNMSPEDSSIYLCSGLGQYGYTFGSGTRLTVV.

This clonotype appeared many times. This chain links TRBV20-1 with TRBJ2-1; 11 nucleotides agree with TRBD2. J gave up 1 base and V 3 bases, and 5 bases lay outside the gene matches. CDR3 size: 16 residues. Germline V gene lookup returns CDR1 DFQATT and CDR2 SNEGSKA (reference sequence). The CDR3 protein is CSASDRLAGSYNEQFF. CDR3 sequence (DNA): TGCAGTGCTAGCGACCGACTAGCGGGGTCCTACAATGAGCAGTTCTTC.

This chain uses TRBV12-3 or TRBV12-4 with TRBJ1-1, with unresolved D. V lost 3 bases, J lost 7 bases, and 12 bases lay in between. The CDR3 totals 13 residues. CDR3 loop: CASSFTELGEAFF. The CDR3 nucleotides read TGTGCCAGCAGTTTTACGGAGCTCGGTGAAGCTTTCTTT.

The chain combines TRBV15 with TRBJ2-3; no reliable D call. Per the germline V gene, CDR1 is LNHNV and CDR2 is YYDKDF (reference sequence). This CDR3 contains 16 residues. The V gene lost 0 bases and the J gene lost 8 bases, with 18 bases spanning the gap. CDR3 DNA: TGTGCCACCAGCAGAGAATTCTCCCCACTGCGCGGTACGCAGTATTTT. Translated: CATSREFSPLRGTQYF.

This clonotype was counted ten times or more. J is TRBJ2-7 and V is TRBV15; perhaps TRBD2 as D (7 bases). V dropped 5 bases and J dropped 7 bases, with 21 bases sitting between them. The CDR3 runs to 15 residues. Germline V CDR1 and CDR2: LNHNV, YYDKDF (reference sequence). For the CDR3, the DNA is TGTGCCACCAGCGGCACTCGGGGGGCCTCGGGAGAGCAGTACTTC. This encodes CATSGTRGASGEQYF.

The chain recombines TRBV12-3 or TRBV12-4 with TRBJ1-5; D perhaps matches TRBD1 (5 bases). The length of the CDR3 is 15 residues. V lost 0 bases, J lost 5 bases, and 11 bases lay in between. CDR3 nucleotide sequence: TGTGCCAGCAGTTTAGCCCAGGGACCCCATCAGCCCCAGCATTTT. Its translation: CASSLAQGPHQPQHF.